What follows are 7 T cell receptor beta chains derived from one specimen sequenced in a study of cytomegalovirus exposure and HLA in healthy donors. With 60 Vbeta and 13 Jbeta primers, the PCR was carried out. The method was immunoSEQ multiplex PCR; TCRdb's version includes in-frame clones alone and lacks a portion of them. The table shows 150,000 to 200,000 clones, with 70% to 80% occurring only once. Sequencing was done on a sample of PBMCs. The receptors come from a man younger than 30 in good health and CMV-seropositive.

This chain joins TRBV7-9 and TRBJ2-1, with D unresolved. Trimming removed 6 bases from V and 6 bases from J, with 9 bases in between. The CDR3 covers 12 residues. Germline V CDR1 and CDR2: SEHNR, FQNEAQ (reference sequence). CDR3: CASSPVGNEQFF. The DNA for the CDR3 is TGTGCCAGCAGTCCGGTCGGCAATGAGCAGTTCTTC.

This clone came up a few times. The chain is built from TRBV27 and TRBJ1-2; D unclear. The CDR3 length is 15 residues. Between the trimmed V and J ends, which lost 0 bases and 6 bases, there was a span of 14 bases. Germline V gene data show CDR1 as MNHEY and CDR2 as SMNVEV (reference sequence). The CDR3 sequence is CASSLSEFGLDGYTF. In nucleotides, the CDR3 is TGTGCCAGCAGTTTATCGGAGTTTGGGTTGGATGGCTACACCTTC.

The gene calls are TRBV23-1 and TRBJ1-5, with 8 bases matching TRBD1. TRBV23-1 is filed as an ORF, its function uncertain. Trimming took 4 bases from V and 2 from J; bases not matched to a gene: 13. The CDR3 totals 18 residues. The CDR3 DNA reads TGCGCCAGCAGTCCTCCAGGGGGCTTTTCGGCGGGCAATCAGCCCCAGCATTTT. This gives the protein CASSPPGGFSAGNQPQHF.

The chain joins TRBV6-1 to TRBJ1-5; 7 bases align to TRBD1. Germline V gene lookup returns CDR1 MNHNS and CDR2 SASEGT. This CDR3 contains 14 residues. V lost 4 bases, J lost 0 bases, and 0 bases stayed unmatched. The DNA for the CDR3 is TGTGCCAGCAGTGCAGGGGGTAGCAATCAGCCCCAGCATTTT. Protein product: CASSAGGSNQPQHF.

The V and J genes are TRBV25-1 and TRBJ1-5, with no clear D. Germline lookup yields CDR1 MGHDK and CDR2 SYGVNS. The CDR3 length is 13 residues. V lost 3 bases to trimming and J lost 4 bases, with 7 bases between them. The CDR3 region has the DNA TGTGCCAGCAGTGATTCGGGGAATCAGCCCCAGCATTTT. Residues: CASSDSGNQPQHF.

The chain combines TRBV7-3 with TRBJ2-3; maybe TRBD2 (6 bases). Germline V lookup: CDR1 SGHTA, CDR2 FQGTGA. V lost 5 bases, J lost 2 bases, and 17 bases lay in between. This CDR3 region has 16 residues. The CDR3 is CASSPMNGGTTDTQYF. CDR3 coding DNA: TGTGCCAGCAGCCCCATGAATGGGGGGACCACAGATACGCAGTATTTT.

This clone occurred once. This chain connects TRBV6-1 to TRBJ2-3, with unresolved D. Germline CDR1 is MNHNS and CDR2 is SASEGT. V gave up 2 bases and J gave up 5 bases, with 5 bases separating them. The CDR3 runs 12 residues. The CDR3 sequence: CASSEILDTQYF. CDR3 bases: TGTGCCAGCAGTGAAATTCTAGATACGCAGTATTTT.